The 32 T cell receptor beta chains listed next were all sequenced from one sample in a study of blood T cell repertoires in COVID-19. TCRdb's table, derived via immunoSEQ multiplex PCR, lists solely in-frame clones and lacks some. The table has about 120,000 clones, roughly four fifths seen once. The sequenced sample consisted of peripheral blood. The receptor source for this set is a woman aged 60-75 years with acute or convalescent COVID-19.

This clone was observed a few times. CDR3 region: CASRRQGALNTEAFF. DNA for the CDR3: TGTGCCAGCAGACGACAGGGGGCTTTGAACACTGAAGCTTTCTTT. V and J are TRBV11-1 and TRBJ1-1, with 10 nucleotides matching TRBD1. Looked up from germline, CDR1 is SGHAT and CDR2 is FQDESV (reference sequence). The trim removed 6 bases at V and 0 bases at J, leaving 4 bases unmatched. This CDR3 has 15 residues.

The chain is built from TRBV7-2 and TRBJ2-5, with TRBD2 matching 14 bases. This CDR3 has 18 amino acids. Per the germline V gene, CDR1 is SGHTA and CDR2 is FQGNSA. Losses at the gene ends were 1 base for V and 4 bases for J; bases not matched to a gene: 8. The CDR3 spells CASSLEWSTSGGGETQYF. In DNA, the CDR3 is TGTGCCAGCAGCTTAGAGTGGTCGACTAGCGGGGGGGGAGAGACCCAGTACTTC.

This clone showed up just once. The J gene is TRBJ2-7, the V gene TRBV6-2 or TRBV6-3; unclear D gene. The germline V gene encodes CDR1 MNHEY and CDR2 SVGEGT. The CDR3 length is 14 residues. Trimming removed 2 bases from V and 2 bases from J, with 10 bases in between. The DNA of the CDR3 is TGTGCCAGCAGTTACGACGGAGCCACCTACGAGCAGTACTTC. Amino acids: CASSYDGATYEQYF.

V and J are TRBV27 and TRBJ1-2; the D gene is possibly TRBD1 (5 bases). V was cut by 0 bases and J by 2 bases, with 7 bases left in between. CDR3 length: 14 residues. The germline CDR1 and CDR2 sequences are MNHEY and SMNVEV (reference sequence). CDR3: CASSLSGQNYGYTF. The CDR3 DNA reads TGTGCCAGCAGTTTATCAGGACAAAACTATGGCTACACCTTC.

The chain links TRBV5-1 to TRBJ2-5, with 8 nucleotides matching TRBD2. The junction had 3 bases not matched to a gene; V was cut back by 4 bases and J by 1 base. The CDR3 spans 14 residues. Germline V lookup: CDR1 SGHRS, CDR2 YFSETQ. The DNA for the CDR3 is TGCGCCAGCAGCCCCGGGACTAGCCAAGAGACCCAGTACTTC. It yields the protein CASSPGTSQETQYF.

This clone was found once. The chain is built from TRBV14 and TRBJ1-2; 8 nucleotides agree with TRBD1. The CDR3 has 17 amino acids. The ends lost 0 bases at V and 4 bases at J; junction bases unmatched: 10. The germline V gene encodes CDR1 SGHDN and CDR2 FVKESK. CDR3 bases: TGTGCCAGCAGCCAAGATACCCCCAGGGGGCTGGGCTATGGCTACACCTTC. This translates into CASSQDTPRGLGYGYTF.

The chain carries TRBV5-1 and TRBJ1-2, with D unclear. V lost 4 bases and J lost 5, with 12 bases in between. The CDR3 has 13 residues. Germline assignment: CDR1 SGHRS and CDR2 YFSETQ. Here the CDR3 reads CASSLTPPYGYTF. CDR3 nucleotides: TGCGCCAGCAGCCTGACACCTCCTTATGGCTACACCTTC. Complete variable domain (other parts from reference TRBV5-1 and TRBJ1-2): KAGVTQTPRYLIKTRGQQVTLSCSPISGHRSVSWYQQTPGQGLQFLFEYFSETQRNKGNFPGRFSGRQFSNSRSEMNVSTLELGDSALYLCASSLTPPYGYTFGSGTRLTVV.

This clone was seen once. This chain joins TRBV27 and TRBJ1-2, with 12 bases matching TRBD1. With 5 bases clipped from V and 6 bases from J, the junction kept 7 bases outside the gene matches. Germline lookup yields CDR1 MNHEY and CDR2 SMNVEV (reference sequence). The CDR3 runs 15 residues. As DNA, the CDR3 is TGTGCCAGCAGTCGGGGGACAGGGGGCGTTCATGGCTACACCTTC. The encoded protein is CASSRGTGGVHGYTF.

The chain couples TRBV6-2 or TRBV6-3 to TRBJ2-5; 9 bases agree with TRBD1. Per germline, CDR1 MNHEY and CDR2 SVGEGT. This CDR3 region has 16 residues. V trimming: 5 bases; J trimming: 3 bases; junction bases outside the gene matches: 10. CDR3 sequence reads: CASSITGGAGEETQYF. In nucleotides, the CDR3 is TGTGCCAGCAGTATAACAGGGGGCGCGGGGGAAGAGACCCAGTACTTC.

V and J are TRBV11-2 and TRBJ2-7; 9 bases agree with TRBD1. CDR1 and CDR2 from the germline V gene are SGHAT and FQNNGV. This CDR3 is built from 14 residues. J gave up 4 bases and V 4 bases, and 5 bases lay outside the gene matches. The CDR3 DNA reads as TGTGCCAGCAGCTCCGGGACAGGGAGTTACGAGCAGTACTTC. It specifies CASSSGTGSYEQYF.

This chain joins TRBV9 and TRBJ2-2; tentative D call: TRBD2 (5 bases). Per the germline V gene, CDR1 is SGDLS and CDR2 is YYNGEE. This CDR3 region has 14 residues. The V gene lost 6 bases and the J gene lost 0 bases, with 9 bases spanning the gap. The CDR3 DNA follows: TGTGCCAGCACCAGCGGACCGAACACCGGGGAGCTGTTTTTT. Translated, it gives CASTSGPNTGELFF.

The chain carries TRBV7-3 and TRBJ2-2; D gene ambiguous. This CDR3 region has 15 residues. Trimming removed 0 bases from V and 4 bases from J, with 9 bases in between. Germline V gene sequence: CDR1 SGHTA, CDR2 FQGTGA. For the CDR3, the DNA is TGTGCCAGCAGCTTAACGTCAGGCATCACCGGGGAGCTGTTTTTT. Amino acid sequence: CASSLTSGITGELFF.

The chain has TRBV4-3 and TRBJ1-3; 12 nucleotides line up with TRBD1. Germline trimming cut 2 bases from V and 4 bases from J; bases unmatched to any gene: 6. Germline V lookup: CDR1 LGHNA, CDR2 YSLEER. The CDR3 contains 17 residues. The CDR3 nucleotides are TGCGCCAGCAGCCAATTCTCGGGACAGGGGGCCGGAAACACCATATATTTT. Encoded protein: CASSQFSGQGAGNTIYF.

This chain connects TRBV5-4 to TRBJ2-5; TRBD2 aligns across 7 bases. From germline, CDR1 is SGHNT and CDR2 YYREEE (reference sequence). The V gene end was trimmed by 3 bases and the J gene end by 7 bases; junction bases not matched to a gene: 6. This CDR3 has 13 amino acids. CDR3 sequence (DNA): TGTGCCAGCAGCTCTGGACTAGAGGGGACCCAGTACTTC. Translating it yields CASSSGLEGTQYF.

The rearrangement uses TRBV7-2 and TRBJ1-1; no firm D call. V lost 1 base, J lost 4 bases, and 7 bases lay in between. The CDR3 sequence is 13 residues long. CDR1 and CDR2 (germline): SGHTA, FQGNSA. As DNA, the CDR3 is TGTGCCAGCAGCTTAGACAGAGTCACTGAAGCTTTCTTT. Translation: CASSLDRVTEAFF.

The chain is built from TRBV6-6 and TRBJ1-5; D is ambiguous. This CDR3 is 15 amino acids long. Trimming pared 2 bases from V and 5 bases from J, leaving 13 bases between. The germline CDR1 and CDR2 sequences are MNHNY and SVGAGI (reference sequence). CDR3 nucleotides: TGTGCCAGCAGTTACGACGGAGCCTGGGATCAGCCCCAGCATTTT. As protein: CASSYDGAWDQPQHF.

This clone was seen many times. The chain couples TRBV7-9 to TRBJ2-7; the D gene is possibly TRBD2 (6 bases). The germline gives CDR1 SEHNR, CDR2 FQNEAQ (reference sequence). V lost 6 bases, J lost 6 bases, and 15 bases lay in between. This CDR3 contains 13 residues. This CDR3 is CASSAGRSSEQYF. CDR3 bases: TGTGCCAGCAGTGCGGGACGATCTTCCGAGCAGTACTTC.

V is TRBV9 and J is TRBJ1-6; D unclear. Germline V gene data show CDR1 as SGDLS and CDR2 as YYNGEE. The V end was cut by 4 bases, the J end by 8 bases, with 10 bases between. The CDR3 covers 13 residues. DNA for the CDR3: TGTGCCAGCAGCCTCTCCCCTGATTCACCCCTCCACTTT. It yields the protein CASSLSPDSPLHF.

This sequence joins TRBV19 and TRBJ1-1; D possibly corresponds to TRBD1 (5 bases). CDR3 size: 13 residues. V lost 7 bases, J lost 5 bases, and 14 bases lay in between. The germline V gene encodes CDR1 LNHDA and CDR2 SQIVND (reference sequence). Here the CDR3 reads CASNRGSGTEAFF. CDR3 nucleotides: TGTGCCAGTAATCGGGGGTCGGGTACTGAAGCTTTCTTT.

The V call is TRBV6-2 or TRBV6-3, the J call TRBJ2-7; maybe TRBD1 (5 bases). The CDR3 length is 12 residues. The germline gives CDR1 MNHEY, CDR2 SVGEGT. V shed 1 base and J shed 6 bases, with 7 bases lying between them. The CDR3 DNA sequence: TGTGCCAGCAGTTACTACCAGGGCGAGCAGTACTTC. Protein: CASSYYQGEQYF.

This chain uses TRBV11-2 with TRBJ1-2, with a possible D match to TRBD1 (6 bases). Trimming cost V 2 bases and J 3 bases, with 10 bases left between them. The germline V gene encodes CDR1 SGHAT and CDR2 FQNNGV. The CDR3 sequence is 14 residues long. The CDR3, as DNA: TGTGCCAGCAGCTTAACAGGGATCGACTATGGCTACACCTTC. Translating it yields CASSLTGIDYGYTF.

CDR3 protein: CASSLDWVGGGETQYF. CDR3 nucleotide sequence: TGTGCCAGCAGCTTAGATTGGGTCGGGGGGGGTGAGACCCAGTACTTC. The chain joins TRBV11-2 to TRBJ2-5; 8 nucleotides line up with TRBD2. In germline, CDR1 is SGHAT, CDR2 FQNNGV. Losses at the gene ends were 0 bases for V and 5 bases for J; bases not matched to a gene: 8. The CDR3 has 16 amino acids.

V and J are TRBV27 and TRBJ1-5, with D tentatively TRBD1 (6 bases). There are 14 residues in the CDR3. The V and J ends lost 10 bases and 4 bases respectively, with 17 bases between them. The V gene's germline CDR1 is MNHEY and CDR2 SMNVEV (reference sequence). CDR3 loop: CATRTGQMNQPQHF. CDR3 in DNA: TGTGCCACCCGAACAGGGCAGATGAATCAGCCCCAGCATTTT.

The J gene is TRBJ2-3, the V gene TRBV9, with D perhaps TRBD2 (7 bases). CDR1 and CDR2 from the germline V gene are SGDLS and YYNGEE. The V and J ends lost 4 bases and 5 bases respectively, with 20 bases between them. The CDR3 runs to 16 residues. The CDR3 DNA is TGTGCCAGCAGCATACGAGGGGGGGGCCAGGGAGATACGCAGTATTTT. It is translated as CASSIRGGGQGDTQYF. Supplemented by reference TRBV9 and TRBJ2-3, the full variable domain reads DSGVTQTPKHLITATGQRVTLRCSPRSGDLSVYWYQQSLDQGLQFLIQYYNGEERAKGNILERFSAQQFPDLHSELNLSSLELGDSALYFCASSIRGGGQGDTQYFGPGTRLTVL.

The V call is TRBV6-2 or TRBV6-3, the J call TRBJ1-4; D remains unclear. V shed 0 bases and J shed 8 bases, with 16 bases lying between them. The CDR3 spans 16 residues. From germline, CDR1 is MNHEY and CDR2 SVGEGT. CDR3 sequence reads: CASSYSRMSAVEKLFF. The CDR3, as DNA: TGTGCCAGCAGTTACTCGAGGATGTCTGCAGTCGAAAAACTGTTTTTT.

This chain connects TRBV6-5 to TRBJ1-6; TRBD1 is a possible D gene (6 bases). Trimming took 2 bases from V and 11 from J, leaving 13 bases between them. Germline CDR1 is MNHEY and CDR2 is SVGAGI. The length of the CDR3 is 14 residues. The CDR3 region is CASSYVSGDTPLHF. CDR3 in DNA: TGTGCCAGCAGTTACGTGTCAGGGGACACACCCCTCCACTTT.

V is TRBV9 and J is TRBJ1-2, with a possible D match to TRBD1 (6 bases). This CDR3 region has 13 residues. Germline loops: CDR1 SGDLS, CDR2 YYNGEE. Between the trimmed V and J ends, which lost 1 base and 3 bases, there was a span of 7 bases. As DNA, the CDR3 is TGTGCCAGCAGCGTAAGGACAGACTATGGCTACACCTTC. Translated, it gives CASSVRTDYGYTF.

The J gene is TRBJ1-3, the V gene TRBV4-2; maybe TRBD1 (5 bases). This CDR3 is 19 amino acids long. The germline V gene encodes CDR1 LGHNA and CDR2 YNFKEQ. V dropped 4 bases and J dropped 0 bases, with 22 bases sitting between them. The DNA of the CDR3 is TGTGCCAGCAGCCGACACCCGGCAACAGGTCAATTCTCTGGAAACACCATATATTTT. It specifies CASSRHPATGQFSGNTIYF.

The J gene is TRBJ1-2, the V gene TRBV9, with 8 bases that match TRBD1. After removal of 2 bases from V and 5 bases from J, the junction contained 8 bases not matched to a gene. Germline V gene sequence: CDR1 SGDLS, CDR2 YYNGEE. This CDR3 comprises 15 residues. The CDR3 bases are TGTGCCAGCAGCGTTCAGGGGGCTGGAGAGTATGGCTACACCTTC. This codes for CASSVQGAGEYGYTF.

This sequence joins TRBV6-1 and TRBJ1-5; weak D call: TRBD1 (5 bases). Trimming pared 3 bases from V and 6 bases from J, leaving 9 bases between. Germline V gene sequence: CDR1 MNHNS, CDR2 SASEGT. The CDR3 contains 13 residues. The CDR3 region has the DNA TGTGCCAGCAGTGAGCGGGGGTCTCAGCCCCAGCATTTT. Amino acid sequence: CASSERGSQPQHF.

The chain couples TRBV4-1 to TRBJ2-1; TRBD2 matches at 8 bases. Per the germline V gene, CDR1 is MGHRA and CDR2 is YSYEKL. Unmatched junction bases numbered 6, after V lost 5 bases and J lost 0 bases. The CDR3 spans 16 residues. The CDR3 sequence is CASSKYSGDSYNEQFF. The CDR3 DNA sequence: TGCGCCAGCAGCAAGTATAGCGGGGACTCCTACAATGAGCAGTTCTTC.

This clone is a singleton in its sample. The chain links TRBV5-4 to TRBJ1-6, with D hard to call. V lost 0 bases and J lost 8, with 9 bases in between. Germline loops: CDR1 SGHNT, CDR2 YYREEE (reference sequence). The CDR3 runs 14 residues. In nucleotides, the CDR3 is TGTGCCAGCAGCTTGGACGGGTCTGATTCACCCCTCCACTTT. Translating gives CASSLDGSDSPLHF. The whole variable domain, filled in from reference TRBV5-4 and TRBJ1-6, reads ETGVTQSPTHLIKTRGQQVTLRCSSQSGHNTVSWYQQALGQGPQFIFQYYREEENGRGNFPPRFSGLQFPNYSSELNVNALELDDSALYLCASSLDGSDSPLHFGNGTRLTVT.